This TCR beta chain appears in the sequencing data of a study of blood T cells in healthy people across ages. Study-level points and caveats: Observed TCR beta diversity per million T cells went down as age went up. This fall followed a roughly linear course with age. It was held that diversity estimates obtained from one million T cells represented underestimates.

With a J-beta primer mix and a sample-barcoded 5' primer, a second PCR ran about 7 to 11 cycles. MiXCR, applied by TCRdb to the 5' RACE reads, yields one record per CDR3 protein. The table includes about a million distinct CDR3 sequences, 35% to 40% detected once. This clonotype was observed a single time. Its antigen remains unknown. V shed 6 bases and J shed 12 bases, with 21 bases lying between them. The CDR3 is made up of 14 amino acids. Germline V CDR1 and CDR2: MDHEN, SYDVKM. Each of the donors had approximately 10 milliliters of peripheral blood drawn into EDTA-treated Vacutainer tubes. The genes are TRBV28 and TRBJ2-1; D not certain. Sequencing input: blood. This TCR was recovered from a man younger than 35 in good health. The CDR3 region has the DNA TGTGCCAGCAGGACCCCCGGGCAGGCCCCCGGGCAGTTCTTC. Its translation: CASRTPGQAPGQFF. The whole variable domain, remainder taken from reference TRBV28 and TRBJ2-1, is DVKVTQSSRYLVKRTGEKVFLECVQDMDHENMFWYRQDPGLGLRLIYFSYDVKMKEKGDIPEGYSVSREKKERFSLILESASTNQTSMYLCASRTPGQAPGQFFGPGTRLTVL.